Below, one TCR beta chain is given with its context. TCRdb reprocessed the 5' RACE reads via MiXCR and lists one record per CDR3 protein. The sample lists approximately 300,000 distinct CDR3 sequences, roughly 15% occurring once. This CDR3 has 13 amino acids. The V gene end was trimmed by 5 bases and the J gene end by 8 bases; junction bases not matched to a gene: 2. Germline V gives CDR1 SGHRS, CDR2 YFSETQ. The entry originates in a study of T-cell memory formation after mild COVID-19. This chain connects TRBV5-1 to TRBJ1-6, with 9 bases lining up with TRBD1. Sequenced input: PBMCs or a T cell subset sorted from them (not recorded which). This clonotype originated in a man aged 18 to 30 who had mild COVID-19 (a few samples of this study predate the infection). Cell type and time point are not known. The CDR3 sequence is CASRDRGDSPLHF. CDR3 DNA sequence: TGCGCCAGCAGGGACAGGGGAGATTCACCCCTCCACTTT.